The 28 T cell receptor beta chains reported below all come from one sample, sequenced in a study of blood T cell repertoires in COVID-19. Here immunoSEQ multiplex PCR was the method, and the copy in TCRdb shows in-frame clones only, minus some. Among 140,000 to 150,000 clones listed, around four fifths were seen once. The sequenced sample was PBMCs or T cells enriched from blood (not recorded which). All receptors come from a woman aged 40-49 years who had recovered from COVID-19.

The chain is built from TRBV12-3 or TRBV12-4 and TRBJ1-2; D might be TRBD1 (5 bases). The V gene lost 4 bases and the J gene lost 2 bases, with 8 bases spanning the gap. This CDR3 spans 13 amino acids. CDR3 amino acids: CASSWGGNYGYTF. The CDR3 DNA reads TGTGCCAGCAGTTGGGGGGGGAACTATGGCTACACCTTC.

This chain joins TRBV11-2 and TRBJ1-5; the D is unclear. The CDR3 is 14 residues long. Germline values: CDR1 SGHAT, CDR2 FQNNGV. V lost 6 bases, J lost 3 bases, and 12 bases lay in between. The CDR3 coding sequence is TGTGCCAGCAGATCAGGAGGATTCAATCAGCCCCAGCATTTT. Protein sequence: CASRSGGFNQPQHF.

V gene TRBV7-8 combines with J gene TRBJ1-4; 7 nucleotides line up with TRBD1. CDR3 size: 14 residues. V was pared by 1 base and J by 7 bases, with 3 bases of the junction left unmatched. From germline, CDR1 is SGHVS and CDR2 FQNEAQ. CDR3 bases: TGTGCCAGCAGCTTAGGTCAGGGGGGTGAAAAACTGTTTTTT. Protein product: CASSLGQGGEKLFF.

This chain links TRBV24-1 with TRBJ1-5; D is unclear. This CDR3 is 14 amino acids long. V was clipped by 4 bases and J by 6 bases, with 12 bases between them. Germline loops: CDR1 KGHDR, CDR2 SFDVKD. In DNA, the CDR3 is TGTGCCACCAGTGACCAGTACCCGGGTCAGCCCCAGCATTTT. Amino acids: CATSDQYPGQPQHF.

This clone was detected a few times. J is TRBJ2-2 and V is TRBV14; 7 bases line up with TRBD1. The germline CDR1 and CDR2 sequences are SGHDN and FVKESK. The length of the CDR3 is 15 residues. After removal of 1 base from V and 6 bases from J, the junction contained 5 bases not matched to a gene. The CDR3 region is CASSQAGTAAGELFF. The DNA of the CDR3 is TGTGCCAGCAGCCAAGCCGGGACAGCAGCCGGGGAGCTGTTTTTT.

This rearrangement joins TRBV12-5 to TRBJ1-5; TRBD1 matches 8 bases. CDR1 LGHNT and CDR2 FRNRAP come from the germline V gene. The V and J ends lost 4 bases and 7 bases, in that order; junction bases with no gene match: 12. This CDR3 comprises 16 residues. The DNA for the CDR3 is TGTGCTAGTGGTTCTCCCGGACAGGGAATGGGGCAGCCCCAGCATTTT. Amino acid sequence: CASGSPGQGMGQPQHF.

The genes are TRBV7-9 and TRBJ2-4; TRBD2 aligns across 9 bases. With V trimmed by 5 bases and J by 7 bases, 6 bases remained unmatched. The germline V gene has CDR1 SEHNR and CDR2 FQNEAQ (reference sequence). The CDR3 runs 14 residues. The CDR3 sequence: CASSPSGIRNIQYF. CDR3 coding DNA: TGTGCCAGCAGCCCTAGCGGGATCAGGAACATTCAGTACTTC.

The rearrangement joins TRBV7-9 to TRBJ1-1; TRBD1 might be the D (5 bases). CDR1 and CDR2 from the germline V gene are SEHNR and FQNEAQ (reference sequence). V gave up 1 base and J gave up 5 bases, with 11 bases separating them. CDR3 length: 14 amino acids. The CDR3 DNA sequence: TGTGCCAGCAGCTTAGGCATAGGGGAAACTGAAGCTTTCTTT. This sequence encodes CASSLGIGETEAFF.

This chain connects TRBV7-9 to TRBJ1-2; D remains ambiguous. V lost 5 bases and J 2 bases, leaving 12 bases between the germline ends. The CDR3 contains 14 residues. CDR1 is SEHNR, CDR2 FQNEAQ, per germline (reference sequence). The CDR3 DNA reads TGTGCCAGCAGCCCCGTTGGAGGGAACTATGGCTACACCTTC. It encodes CASSPVGGNYGYTF. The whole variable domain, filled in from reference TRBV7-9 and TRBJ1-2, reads DTGVSQNPRHKITKRGQNVTFRCDPISEHNRLYWYRQTLGQGPEFLTYFQNEAQLEKSRLLSDRFSAERPKGSFSTLEIQRTEQGDSAMYLCASSPVGGNYGYTFGSGTRLTVV.

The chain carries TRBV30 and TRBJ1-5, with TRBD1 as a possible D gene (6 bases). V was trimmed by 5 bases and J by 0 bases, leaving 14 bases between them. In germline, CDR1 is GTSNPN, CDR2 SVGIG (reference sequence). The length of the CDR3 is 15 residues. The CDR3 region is CAWGVGGYSNQPQHF. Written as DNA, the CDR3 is TGTGCCTGGGGGGTAGGGGGTTATAGCAATCAGCCCCAGCATTTT.

CDR3 nucleotides: TGTGCCAGCAGGCTGGGGGACAGGGAAAATTCACCCCTCCACTTT. Its translation: CASRLGDRENSPLHF. The genes are TRBV25-1 and TRBJ1-6; TRBD1 agrees at 9 bases. With V trimmed by 6 bases and J by 7 bases, 7 bases remained unmatched. The CDR3 length is 15 residues. Germline V lookup: CDR1 MGHDK, CDR2 SYGVNS.

CDR3 protein: CASSKDLDRWVSQPQHF. The DNA for the CDR3 is TGTGCCAGCAGCAAAGATTTGGACAGGTGGGTGAGTCAGCCCCAGCATTTT. This chain links TRBV21-1 with TRBJ1-5; TRBD1 is the table's D call and was not checked against the DNA. TRBV21-1 is classified as a pseudogene. This CDR3 is 17 amino acids long.

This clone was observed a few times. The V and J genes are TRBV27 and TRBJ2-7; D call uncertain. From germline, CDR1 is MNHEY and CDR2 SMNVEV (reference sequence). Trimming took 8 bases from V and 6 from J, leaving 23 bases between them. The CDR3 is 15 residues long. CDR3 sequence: CASRISPTGSGEQYF. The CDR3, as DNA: TGTGCCAGCCGTATCTCGCCGACGGGTTCCGGCGAGCAGTACTTC.

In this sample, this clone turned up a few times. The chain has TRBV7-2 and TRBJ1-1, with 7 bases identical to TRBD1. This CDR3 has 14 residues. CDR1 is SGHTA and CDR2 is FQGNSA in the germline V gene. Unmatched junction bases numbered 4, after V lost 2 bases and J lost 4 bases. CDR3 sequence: CASSLSAGGTEAFF. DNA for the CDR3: TGTGCCAGCAGCTTATCGGCAGGGGGCACTGAAGCTTTCTTT.

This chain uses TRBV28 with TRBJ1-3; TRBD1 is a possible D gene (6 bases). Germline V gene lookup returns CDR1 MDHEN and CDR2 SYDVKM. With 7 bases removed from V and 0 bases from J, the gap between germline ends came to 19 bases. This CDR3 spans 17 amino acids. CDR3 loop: CASKRGHLVSSGNTIYF. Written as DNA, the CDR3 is TGTGCCAGCAAGAGGGGACACTTGGTATCCTCTGGAAACACCATATATTTT.

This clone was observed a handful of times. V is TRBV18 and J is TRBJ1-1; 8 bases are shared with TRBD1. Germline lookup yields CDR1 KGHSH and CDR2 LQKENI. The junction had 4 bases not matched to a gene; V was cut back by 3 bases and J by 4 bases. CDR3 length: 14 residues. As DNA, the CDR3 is TGTGCCAGCTCACCGGACAGGGCGAGCACTGAAGCTTTCTTT. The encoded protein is CASSPDRASTEAFF. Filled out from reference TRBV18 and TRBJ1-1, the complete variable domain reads NAGVMQNPRHLVRRRGQEARLRCSPMKGHSHVYWYRQLPEEGLKFMVYLQKENIIDESGMPKERFSAEFPKEGPSILRIQQVVRGDSAAYFCASSPDRASTEAFFGQGTRLTVV.

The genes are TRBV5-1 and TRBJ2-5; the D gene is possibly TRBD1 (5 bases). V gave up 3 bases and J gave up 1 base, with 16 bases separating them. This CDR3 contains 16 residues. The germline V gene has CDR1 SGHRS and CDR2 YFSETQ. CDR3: CASSYGQTVAQETQYF. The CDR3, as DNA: TGCGCCAGCAGCTACGGACAAACGGTCGCCCAAGAGACCCAGTACTTC.

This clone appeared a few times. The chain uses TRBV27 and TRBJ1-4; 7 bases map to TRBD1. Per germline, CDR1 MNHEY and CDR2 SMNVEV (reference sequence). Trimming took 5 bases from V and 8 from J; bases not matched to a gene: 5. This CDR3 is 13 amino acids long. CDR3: CASSPGTAEKLFF. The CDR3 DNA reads TGTGCCAGCAGTCCGGGGACAGCCGAAAAACTGTTTTTT.

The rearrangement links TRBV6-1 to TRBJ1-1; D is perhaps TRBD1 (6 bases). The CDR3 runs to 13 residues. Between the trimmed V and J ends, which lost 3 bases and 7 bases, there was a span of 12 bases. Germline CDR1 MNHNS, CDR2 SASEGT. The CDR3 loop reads CASSDDRTYEAFF. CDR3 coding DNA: TGTGCCAGCAGTGACGACAGGACCTATGAAGCTTTCTTT.

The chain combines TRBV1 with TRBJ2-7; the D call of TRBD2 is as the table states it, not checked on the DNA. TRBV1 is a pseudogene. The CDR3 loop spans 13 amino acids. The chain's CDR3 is CTSSRRGSYEQYF. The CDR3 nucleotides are TGCACCAGCTCCCGGAGGGGATCCTACGAGCAGTACTTC.

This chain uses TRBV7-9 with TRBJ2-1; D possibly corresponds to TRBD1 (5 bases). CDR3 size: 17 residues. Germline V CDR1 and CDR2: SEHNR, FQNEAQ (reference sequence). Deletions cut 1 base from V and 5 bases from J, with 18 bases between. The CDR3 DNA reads TGTGCCAGCAGCTTAGACCCGCGGCTAGTGGGGCACAATGAGCAGTTCTTC. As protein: CASSLDPRLVGHNEQFF.

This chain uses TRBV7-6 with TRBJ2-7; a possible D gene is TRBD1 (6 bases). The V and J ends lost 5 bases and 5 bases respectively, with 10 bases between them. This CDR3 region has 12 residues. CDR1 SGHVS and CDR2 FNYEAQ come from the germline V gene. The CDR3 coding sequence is TGTGCCAGCAGCCAACAGGGCGACGAGCAGTACTTC. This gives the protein CASSQQGDEQYF. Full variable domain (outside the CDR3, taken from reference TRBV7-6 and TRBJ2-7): GAGVSQSPRYKVTKRGQDVALRCDPISGHVSLYWYRQALGQGPEFLTYFNYEAQQDKSGLPNDRFSAERPEGSISTLTIQRTEQRDSAMYRCASSQQGDEQYFGPGTRLTVT.

CDR3 nucleotide sequence: TGTGCCAGCACCCAGTATCCTTCGAACACTGAAGCTTTCTTT. Translating gives CASTQYPSNTEAFF. The rearrangement links TRBV5-4 to TRBJ1-1, with D uncertain. Looked up from germline, CDR1 is SGHNT and CDR2 is YYREEE (reference sequence). V lost 6 bases to trimming and J lost 1 base, with 13 bases between them. The length of the CDR3 is 14 residues. Variable domain in full (rest from reference TRBV5-4 and TRBJ1-1): ETGVTQSPTHLIKTRGQQVTLRCSSQSGHNTVSWYQQALGQGPQFIFQYYREEENGRGNFPPRFSGLQFPNYSSELNVNALELDDSALYLCASTQYPSNTEAFFGQGTRLTVV.

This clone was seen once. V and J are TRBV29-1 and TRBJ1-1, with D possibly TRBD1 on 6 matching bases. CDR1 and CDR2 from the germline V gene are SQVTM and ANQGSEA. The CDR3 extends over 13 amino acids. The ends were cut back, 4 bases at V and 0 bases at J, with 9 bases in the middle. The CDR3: CSVAGHLNTEAFF. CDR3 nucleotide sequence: TGCAGCGTTGCGGGACACTTGAACACTGAAGCTTTCTTT.

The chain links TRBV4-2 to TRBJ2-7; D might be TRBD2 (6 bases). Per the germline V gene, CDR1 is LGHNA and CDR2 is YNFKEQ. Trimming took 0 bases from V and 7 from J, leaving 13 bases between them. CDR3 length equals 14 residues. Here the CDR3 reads CASSQDPSRGEQYF. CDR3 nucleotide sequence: TGTGCCAGCAGCCAAGACCCCTCCCGGGGGGAGCAGTACTTC.

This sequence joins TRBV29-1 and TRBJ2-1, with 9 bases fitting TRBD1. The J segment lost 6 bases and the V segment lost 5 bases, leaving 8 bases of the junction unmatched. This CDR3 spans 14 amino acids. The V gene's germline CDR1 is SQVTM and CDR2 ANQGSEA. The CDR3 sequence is CSVLKGQGLNEQFF. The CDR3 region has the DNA TGCAGCGTTCTAAAGGGACAGGGCCTCAATGAGCAGTTCTTC.

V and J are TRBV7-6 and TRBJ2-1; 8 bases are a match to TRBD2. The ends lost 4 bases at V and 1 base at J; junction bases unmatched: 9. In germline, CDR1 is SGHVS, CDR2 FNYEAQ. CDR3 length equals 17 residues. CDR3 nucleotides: TGTGCCAGCAGCTCGGGGGGGCATTCAGGTTCCTACAATGAGCAGTTCTTC. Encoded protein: CASSSGGHSGSYNEQFF.

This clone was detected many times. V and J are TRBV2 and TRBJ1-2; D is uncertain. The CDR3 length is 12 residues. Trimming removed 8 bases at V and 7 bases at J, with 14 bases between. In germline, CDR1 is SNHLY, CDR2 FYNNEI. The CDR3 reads CASPPVSGGYTF. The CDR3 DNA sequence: TGTGCCAGCCCCCCCGTGAGCGGTGGCTACACCTTC.